Following are 28 T cell receptor beta chains from one sample sequenced in a study of blood T cells in healthy people across ages. A J-beta primer mix and a sample-barcoded 5' primer were used in a second PCR of about 7 to 12 cycles. Each CDR3 protein is one row after TCRdb ran MiXCR on the 5' RACE reads. The table records about 1.8 million distinct CDR3 sequences, 49% of them present only once. Specimen: blood. Source of these receptors: a woman in her forties in good health.

A few counts support this clonotype. V and J are TRBV12-3 or TRBV12-4 and TRBJ2-4, with 8 bases lining up with TRBD2. The CDR3 extends over 16 amino acids. The junction had 8 bases not matched to a gene; V was cut back by 6 bases and J by 1 base. The CDR3 loop is CASSHPSGRAKNIQYF. The CDR3 DNA follows: TGTGCCAGCAGCCACCCTAGCGGGCGTGCCAAAAACATTCAGTACTTC.

This clonotype was found a few times. The chain employs TRBV10-3 and TRBJ2-3; the D is unclear. V lost 7 bases and J 2 bases, leaving 10 bases between the germline ends. This CDR3 comprises 13 residues. Germline V CDR1 and CDR2: ENHRY, SYGVKD. Written as DNA, the CDR3 is TGTGCCATCAAGGGTACGATCACAGATACGCAGTATTTT. Translated, it gives CAIKGTITDTQYF.

This clonotype appeared once. One end of the junction fails to match germline, which may point to a read error. The rearrangement joins TRBV7-9 to TRBJ2-7; TRBD1 aligns across 8 bases. Germline V CDR1 and CDR2: SEHNR, FQNEAQ (reference sequence). The CDR3 runs 15 residues. The CDR3 DNA is TGTGCCAGCAGCTCAATCGACAGGGGATCCTACGGGCAGTACTTC. Translating it yields CASSSIDRGSYGQYF.

This clonotype was picked up a small number of times. The chain combines TRBV5-1 with TRBJ2-1; 7 bases fit TRBD1. Germline CDR1 is SGHRS and CDR2 is YFSETQ. The CDR3 runs 14 residues. V shed 1 base and J 7 bases; nucleotides not matched to a gene: 5. Here the CDR3 DNA reads TGCGCCAGCAGCTTGTGGGACAGAAGGAATGAGCAGTTCTTC. Translated: CASSLWDRRNEQFF.

The CDR3 loop reads CAISGLPEDTQYF. The CDR3 DNA reads as TGTGCCATCAGTGGCCTACCTGAGGATACGCAGTATTTT. The rearrangement joins TRBV10-3 to TRBJ2-3; D unresolved. The CDR3 length is 13 residues. The V end was cut by 4 bases, the J end by 6 bases, with 11 bases between. Per germline, CDR1 ENHRY and CDR2 SYGVKD.

A few counts support this clonotype. In DNA form, the CDR3 reads TGTGCCAGCAGAATTCACCGGCAAACCTACGAGCAGTACTTC. Translating gives CASRIHRQTYEQYF. The chain has TRBV6-5 and TRBJ2-7; D is undetermined. Per the germline V gene, CDR1 is MNHEY and CDR2 is SVGAGI. The ends were cut back, 6 bases at V and 2 bases at J, with 14 bases in the middle. This CDR3 spans 14 amino acids.

As DNA, the CDR3 is TGTGCCAGCAGGCCAGGGGCATTAGACTATGGCTACACCTTC. Amino acids: CASRPGALDYGYTF. This sequence joins TRBV13 and TRBJ1-2; weak D call: TRBD1 (6 bases). Trimming stripped 6 bases from V and 3 bases from J, with 14 bases between. The length of the CDR3 is 14 residues. Germline V CDR1 and CDR2: PRHDT, FYEKMQ (reference sequence). Full variable domain (remainder filled in from reference TRBV13 and TRBJ1-2): AAGVIQSPRHLIKEKRETATLKCYPIPRHDTVYWYQQGPGQDPQFLISFYEKMQSDKGSIPDRFSAQQFSDYHSELNMSSLELGDSALYFCASRPGALDYGYTFGSGTRLTVV.

The chain has TRBV6-2 or TRBV6-3 and TRBJ2-5; possible D gene TRBD2, 6 bases. The CDR3 totals 16 residues. Germline V CDR1 and CDR2: MNHEY, SVGEGT. Between the trimmed V and J ends, which lost 7 bases and 1 base, there was a span of 19 bases. This CDR3 reads CASKHLGRGFQETQYF. DNA for the CDR3: TGTGCCAGCAAACATCTCGGGAGAGGCTTCCAAGAGACCCAGTACTTC.

V is TRBV24-1 and J is TRBJ1-1, with 9 bases lining up with TRBD1. This CDR3 comprises 14 residues. The junction had 7 bases not matched to a gene; V was cut back by 6 bases and J by 6 bases. Germline CDR1 KGHDR, CDR2 SFDVKD. CDR3 region: CATSNTGGGSEAFF. The CDR3 DNA reads as TGTGCCACCAGTAATACAGGGGGCGGCTCTGAAGCTTTCTTT.

The genes are TRBV4-1 and TRBJ2-7; 9 nucleotides match TRBD1. Per germline, CDR1 MGHRA and CDR2 YSYEKL. The length of the CDR3 is 15 residues. V dropped 1 base and J dropped 2; count of bases not matched to a gene: 3. The CDR3 sequence: CASSQGTGAAYEQYF. CDR3 in DNA: TGCGCCAGCAGCCAAGGGACAGGGGCGGCCTACGAGCAGTACTTC.

The CDR3 DNA follows: TGTGCCAGCAGTGAACGACTAGCGGGGACCTACAATGAGCAGTTCTTC. Translated: CASSERLAGTYNEQFF. The chain couples TRBV2 to TRBJ2-1, with 11 bases aligning to TRBD2. Trimming at V came to 2 bases and at J to 2 bases, leaving 2 bases not matched to a gene. The CDR3 extends over 16 amino acids. Germline values: CDR1 SNHLY, CDR2 FYNNEI.

CDR3 region: CASSSRISSYNEQFF. In DNA form, the CDR3 reads TGTGCCAGCAGCTCTCGGATTAGCTCCTACAATGAGCAGTTCTTC. The chain couples TRBV7-8 to TRBJ2-1; the D is unclear. This CDR3 has 15 residues. Germline CDR1 is SGHVS and CDR2 is FQNEAQ. Trimming removed 4 bases from V and 0 bases from J, with 10 bases in between. Combining the CDR3 with reference TRBV7-8 and TRBJ2-1 gives the whole variable domain GAGVSQSPRYKVAKRGQDVALRCDPISGHVSLFWYQQALGQGPEFLTYFQNEAQLDKSGLPSDRFFAERPEGSVSTLKIQRTQQEDSAVYLCASSSRISSYNEQFFGPGTRLTVL.

This rearrangement joins TRBV6-2 or TRBV6-3 to TRBJ1-6; 9 bases line up with TRBD1. The CDR3 totals 14 residues. V lost 8 bases to trimming and J lost 12 bases; unmatched junction nucleotides: 11. Germline assignment: CDR1 MNHEY and CDR2 SVGEGT. CDR3 sequence reads: CASSLRQGERPLHF. CDR3 coding DNA: TGTGCCAGCTCTCTAAGACAGGGGGAAAGACCCCTCCACTTT.

V usage is TRBV5-5 and J usage is TRBJ2-6; 7 bases fit TRBD1. Trimming cost V 4 bases and J 1 base; bases outside gene matches: 20. The CDR3 totals 21 residues. CDR1 is SGHKS, CDR2 YYEKEE, per germline (reference sequence). As DNA, the CDR3 is TGTGCCAGCAGCCCCGCCGAAACAGGGGCGAATGGATTTTCTGGGGCCAACGTCCTGACTTTC. It is translated as CASSPAETGANGFSGANVLTF. Filled out from reference TRBV5-5 and TRBJ2-6, the complete variable domain reads DAGVTQSPTHLIKTRGQQVTLRCSPISGHKSVSWYQQVLGQGPQFIFQYYEKEERGRGNFPDRFSARQFPNYSSELNVNALLLGDSALYLCASSPAETGANGFSGANVLTFGAGSRLTVL.

This clonotype appeared once. The chain employs TRBV9 and TRBJ2-3, with D perhaps TRBD1 or TRBD2 (6 bases each). The CDR3 runs to 13 residues. CDR1 and CDR2 (germline): SGDLS, YYNGEE. V shed 4 bases and J shed 14 bases, with 20 bases lying between them. The CDR3 region is CASSSGASAPAYF. The DNA of the CDR3 is TGTGCCAGCAGCTCGGGGGCTAGCGCCCCGGCGTATTTT.

CDR3 residues: CASSQEDKGHYEQYF. DNA of the CDR3: TGCGCCAGCAGCCAAGAGGACAAGGGGCACTACGAGCAGTACTTC. This chain joins TRBV4-1 and TRBJ2-5, with TRBD1 as a possible D gene (5 bases). The J call may be incorrect, as the DNA end agrees better with TRBJ2-7. The CDR3 contains 15 residues. The germline gives CDR1 MGHRA, CDR2 YSYEKL.

The CDR3 region is CASSPGTVIYNEQYF. Here the CDR3 DNA reads TGTGCCAGCAGCCCCGGGACTGTGATTTACAATGAGCAGTACTTC. The J gene is TRBJ2-1, the V gene TRBV7-6, with TRBD2 as a possible D gene (6 bases). The tail of the sequence fits TRBJ2-7 better, so the J call may be wrong. Germline V gene data show CDR1 as SGHVS and CDR2 as FNYEAQ. CDR3 length equals 15 residues.

The J gene is TRBJ2-1, the V gene TRBV6-1; the D gene is possibly TRBD2 (5 bases). The CDR3 length is 16 residues. Trimming took 7 bases from V and 2 from J, leaving 18 bases between them. Germline V CDR1 and CDR2: MNHNS, SASEGT. The CDR3 DNA follows: TGTGCCAGCAATACCGCTGGAGGTAGGACCTACAATGAGCAGTTCTTC. Amino acid sequence: CASNTAGGRTYNEQFF.

This chain links TRBV7-2 with TRBJ1-4; D is possibly TRBD1 (5 bases). This CDR3 spans 14 amino acids. Per germline, CDR1 SGHTA and CDR2 FQGNSA. V gave up 2 bases and J gave up 8 bases, with 12 bases separating them. CDR3 in DNA: TGTGCCAGCAGCTTACTCGGGGCGAAGGAAAAACTGTTTTTT. It translates to CASSLLGAKEKLFF.

The rearrangement joins TRBV28 to TRBJ2-4; the D gene could be TRBD1 or TRBD2 (6 bases each). The J call is doubtful: the DNA matches TRBJ2-7 better. The CDR3 has 15 amino acids. Germline V CDR1 and CDR2: MDHEN, SYDVKM. The CDR3 loop is CASSYGGPSPYEQYF. DNA for the CDR3: TGTGCCAGCAGTTATGGGGGGCCATCCCCCTACGAGCAGTACTTC.

This clonotype was seen only a few times. The chain carries TRBV5-6 and TRBJ1-2; 7 bases are a match to TRBD1. Germline values: CDR1 SGHDT, CDR2 YYEEEE. This CDR3 comprises 14 residues. J lost 0 bases, V lost 4 bases, and 3 bases had no gene match. In DNA form, the CDR3 reads TGTGCCAGCAGCGATCAGGGGGCTAACTATGGCTACACCTTC. Protein product: CASSDQGANYGYTF.

This clonotype was observed a handful of times. V gene TRBV20-1 combines with J gene TRBJ2-7; D is perhaps TRBD1 (6 bases). The CDR3 sequence is 13 residues long. Per the germline V gene, CDR1 is DFQATT and CDR2 is SNEGSKA (reference sequence). The V end lost 5 bases, the J end lost 0 bases, and 11 bases lay between the germline ends. The CDR3 DNA is TGCAGTGCTTGGACAGCCAGCTCCTACGAGCAGTACTTC. The encoded protein is CSAWTASSYEQYF.

This chain uses TRBV20-1 with TRBJ1-4; the D is unclear. The CDR3 sequence is 14 residues long. CDR1 DFQATT and CDR2 SNEGSKA come from the germline V gene (reference sequence). Trimming stripped 3 bases from V and 7 bases from J, with 15 bases between. CDR3 DNA: TGCAGTGCTAGGGTCGGCGGACTGAGTGAAAAACTGTTTTTT. Protein product: CSARVGGLSEKLFF.

The V gene is TRBV3-1, the J gene TRBJ2-1; TRBD1 matches 7 bases. Trimming at V came to 3 bases and at J to 4 bases, leaving 12 bases not matched to a gene. In germline, CDR1 is LGHDT, CDR2 YNNKEL (reference sequence). This CDR3 has 17 amino acids. In DNA, the CDR3 is TGTGCCAGCAGCCACATTTCGGGACAGAGTTTTTACAATGAGCAGTTCTTC. This encodes CASSHISGQSFYNEQFF.

This clonotype was seen a handful of times. The chain combines TRBV4-1 with TRBJ2-1; 9 bases match TRBD2. Germline lookup yields CDR1 MGHRA and CDR2 YSYEKL. Trimming at V came to 0 bases and at J to 8 bases, leaving 8 bases not matched to a gene. The CDR3 has 16 residues. CDR3 amino acids: CASSQDPAGGRDEQFF. The CDR3 coding sequence is TGCGCCAGCAGCCAAGATCCCGCGGGGGGGAGGGATGAGCAGTTCTTC.

The gene calls are TRBV4-3 and TRBJ2-5, with D possibly being TRBD2 (7 bases). Germline V CDR1 and CDR2: LGHNA, YSLEER. V lost 4 bases and J lost 1, with 19 bases in between. This CDR3 has 17 residues. The CDR3 region is CASSLEGGGASQETQYF. CDR3 coding DNA: TGCGCCAGCAGCCTCGAAGGTGGGGGGGCCTCCCAAGAGACCCAGTACTTC.

In this sample, this clonotype turned up a few times. The V gene is TRBV7-9, the J gene TRBJ1-2; 8 nucleotides align to TRBD1. Germline assignment: CDR1 SEHNR and CDR2 FQNEAQ (reference sequence). Germline trimming cut 4 bases from V and 7 bases from J; bases unmatched to any gene: 11. The CDR3 spans 15 residues. In nucleotides, the CDR3 is TGTGCCAGCAGCTCCCAGGGGGCGCGAATCGGTGGCTACACCTTC. Residues: CASSSQGARIGGYTF.

This chain joins TRBV6-7 and TRBJ2-5; no firm D call. The assigned J gene may be wrong: the sequence end matches TRBJ2-7 better. TRBV6-7 qualifies as an ORF whose function is uncertain. The CDR3 consists of 13 residues. The CDR3 spells CASSYGPFYEQYF. CDR3 DNA: TGTGCCAGCAGTTACGGACCCTTTTACGAGCAGTACTTC.